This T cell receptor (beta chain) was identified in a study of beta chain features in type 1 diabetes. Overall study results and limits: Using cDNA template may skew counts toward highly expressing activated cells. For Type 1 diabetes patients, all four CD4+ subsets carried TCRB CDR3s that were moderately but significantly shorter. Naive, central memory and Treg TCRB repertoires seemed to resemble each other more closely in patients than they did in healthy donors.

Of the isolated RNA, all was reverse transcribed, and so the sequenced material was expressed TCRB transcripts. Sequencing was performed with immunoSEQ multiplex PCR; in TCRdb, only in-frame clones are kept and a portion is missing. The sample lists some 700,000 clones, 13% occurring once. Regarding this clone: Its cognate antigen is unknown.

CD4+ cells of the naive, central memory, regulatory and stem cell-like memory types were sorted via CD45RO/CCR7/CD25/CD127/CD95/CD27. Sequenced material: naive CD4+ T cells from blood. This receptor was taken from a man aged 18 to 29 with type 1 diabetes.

CDR3 protein: CSVEGGSDGYTF. In DNA, the CDR3 is TGCAGCGTTGAAGGAGGGTCGGATGGCTACACCTTC. The chain recombines TRBV29-1 with TRBJ1-2; D is undetermined. V was shortened by 1 base and J by 6 bases, with 9 bases between the two germline ends. Germline V gene sequence: CDR1 SQVTM, CDR2 ANQGSEA. This CDR3 region has 12 residues.